Each of the 13 T cell receptor beta chains below was sequenced from the same sample in a study of radiotherapy plus CTLA-4 blockade in lung cancer. Measured with immunoSEQ multiplex PCR; TCRdb has only the in-frame clones, and not every one. The sample includes 32,000 or so clones, roughly 70% of them seen just once. The sample was peripheral blood, taken from a patient treated with radiotherapy plus ipilimumab. These receptors were collected from a human donor with non-small cell lung cancer that progressed on radiotherapy plus ipilimumab.

This clone was counted between two and nine times. This chain links TRBV6-6 with TRBJ1-4; the D is unclear. V was trimmed by 7 bases and J by 7 bases, leaving 4 bases between them. CDR3 length: 10 amino acids. CDR1 and CDR2 from the germline V gene are MNHNY and SVGAGI (reference sequence). The CDR3 sequence is CASIGEKLFF. CDR3 nucleotide sequence: TGTGCCAGCATCGGTGAAAAACTGTTTTTT.

This CDR3 is CASTDRDDSSYGYTF. CDR3 nucleotide sequence: TGTGCCAGCACCGACAGGGACGATTCGTCCTATGGCTACACCTTC. The chain recombines TRBV6-5 with TRBJ1-2, with TRBD1 matching over 7 bases. J gave up 4 bases and V 7 bases, and 12 bases lay outside the gene matches. Germline V gene lookup returns CDR1 MNHEY and CDR2 SVGAGI. The CDR3 loop spans 15 amino acids.

This rearrangement joins TRBV13 to TRBJ1-1; D is ambiguous. CDR3 length equals 14 residues. Germline assignment: CDR1 PRHDT and CDR2 FYEKMQ (reference sequence). V gave up 5 bases and J gave up 1 base, with 11 bases separating them. The CDR3 bases are TGTGCCAGCAGCCCGCAAGGGTCGAACACTGAAGCTTTCTTT. It specifies CASSPQGSNTEAFF.

CDR3 residues: CASSQTGRVPEKLFF. CDR3 bases: TGCGCCAGCAGCCAGACGGGACGGGTGCCTGAAAAACTGTTTTTT. This chain links TRBV5-1 with TRBJ1-4; a possible D gene is TRBD1 (5 bases). The CDR3 runs to 15 residues. V gave up 4 bases and J gave up 7 bases, with 17 bases separating them. CDR1 is SGHRS and CDR2 is YFSETQ in the germline V gene. Full variable domain (outside the CDR3, taken from reference TRBV5-1 and TRBJ1-4): KAGVTQTPRYLIKTRGQQVTLSCSPISGHRSVSWYQQTPGQGLQFLFEYFSETQRNKGNFPGRFSGRQFSNSRSEMNVSTLELGDSALYLCASSQTGRVPEKLFFGSGTQLSVL.

The chain combines TRBV4-1 with TRBJ2-2; 13 bases map to TRBD2. CDR1 MGHRA and CDR2 YSYEKL come from the germline V gene. This CDR3 has 18 residues. V trimming: 1 base; J trimming: 5 bases; junction bases outside the gene matches: 7. The CDR3 here is CASSQGGLAGVGTGELFF. Here the CDR3 DNA reads TGCGCCAGCAGCCAAGGCGGACTAGCGGGAGTCGGAACCGGGGAGCTGTTTTTT.

The CDR3 nucleotides read TGTACCAGCAGCCCCTCTAGGGTACAAGAGACCCAGTACTTC. Translation: CTSSPSRVQETQYF. This chain uses TRBV7-2 with TRBJ2-5, with D unclear. Germline V gene sequence: CDR1 SGHTA, CDR2 FQGNSA. The germline V and J ends were trimmed by 5 bases and 2 bases, with 12 bases remaining between them. The CDR3 has 14 residues.

This clone occurred a few times. V is TRBV6-6 and J is TRBJ1-2; 8 nucleotides match TRBD1. V lost 0 bases to trimming and J lost 2 bases; unmatched junction nucleotides: 2. The germline gives CDR1 MNHNY, CDR2 SVGAGI (reference sequence). This CDR3 has 15 amino acids. The CDR3 sequence: CASSYSGDRNYGYTF. Written as DNA, the CDR3 is TGTGCCAGCAGTTACTCTGGGGACAGGAACTATGGCTACACCTTC.

This clone appeared once. The chain joins TRBV29-1 to TRBJ2-7; unclear D gene. V was trimmed by 2 bases and J by 2 bases, leaving 7 bases between them. From germline, CDR1 is SQVTM and CDR2 ANQGSEA. CDR3 length equals 12 residues. CDR3 protein: CSVESRAYEQYF. For the CDR3, the DNA is TGCAGCGTTGAATCCCGGGCCTACGAGCAGTACTTC.

Details on this clone: Other nucleotide sequences from this sample produce the same CDR3. The chain has TRBV29-1 and TRBJ1-5; TRBD1 matches 10 bases. CDR1 and CDR2 (germline): SQVTM, ANQGSEA. V dropped 6 bases and J dropped 4; count of bases not matched to a gene: 3. The CDR3 has 13 residues. In DNA form, the CDR3 reads TGCAGCGTCCGACAGGGGGCGAATCAGCCCCAGCATTTT. Translated, it gives CSVRQGANQPQHF.

CDR3 DNA sequence: TGTGCCACCTCCGGGACAGGAAACACCATATATTTT. Translating gives CATSGTGNTIYF. The chain uses TRBV28 and TRBJ1-3; possible D gene TRBD1, 6 bases. With 10 bases removed from V and 4 bases from J, the gap between germline ends came to 11 bases. The CDR3 sequence is 12 residues long. Germline CDR1 is MDHEN and CDR2 is SYDVKM.

This chain joins TRBV5-1 and TRBJ1-6; D is ambiguous. The length of the CDR3 is 17 residues. CDR1 and CDR2 from the germline V gene are SGHRS and YFSETQ. With 6 bases removed from V and 9 bases from J, the gap between germline ends came to 25 bases. CDR3 sequence (DNA): TGCGCCAGCACCCCCTCGGCGGTAGGGAGATCGGGTTCACCCCTCCACTTT. Protein: CASTPSAVGRSGSPLHF.

This clone has only one observation. The chain is built from TRBV7-9 and TRBJ1-6; possibly TRBD1 for D (6 bases). The germline gives CDR1 SEHNR, CDR2 FQNEAQ (reference sequence). This CDR3 comprises 12 residues. The CDR3 is CASDRLNSPLHF. The CDR3 DNA sequence: TGTGCTTCGGACAGACTTAATTCACCCCTCCACTTT.

The chain links TRBV12-2 to TRBJ2-5; the listed D gene, TRBD1, was not tested against the DNA. TRBV12-2 is an annotated pseudogene. The CDR3 is 11 amino acids. The CDR3 reads CASRSGTGKYF. The CDR3 DNA is TGTGCAAGTCGAAGTGGTACAGGTAAATACTTC.